This paragraph covers one TCR beta chain sequence. This entry comes from a study of control samples from healthy donors and cancer patients. Assay used: immunoSEQ multiplex PCR; TCRdb lists only in-frame clones, some missing. The sample yields about 120,000 clones, 88% seen once. Per germline, CDR1 SQVTM and CDR2 ANQGSEA. This CDR3 comprises 12 residues. V was cut by 4 bases and J by 4 bases, with 10 bases left in between. This rearrangement joins TRBV29-1 to TRBJ1-1; maybe TRBD1 (6 bases). This clonotype was sampled from a woman in her 70s in good health. Sequenced sample: blood. CDR3 bases: TGCAGCGTTGTACAGGGCTTCACTGAAGCTTTCTTT. This gives the protein CSVVQGFTEAFF.